Each of the 24 T cell receptor beta chains below was sequenced from the same sample in a study of T cells after somatic rescue of genetic block. The table came from immunoSEQ multiplex PCR; TCRdb's copy has only in-frame clones and leaves some out. The sample yields about 68,000 clones, roughly 92% seen once. The sequencing input was peripheral blood mononuclear cells (PBMCs). All receptors derive from a man in his forties.

Only a few counts were recorded for this clone. The rearrangement joins TRBV7-9 to TRBJ2-7; maybe TRBD1 (5 bases). The germline gives CDR1 SEHNR, CDR2 FQNEAQ (reference sequence). The CDR3 is made up of 12 amino acids. V was shortened by 5 bases and J by 7 bases, with 12 bases between the two germline ends. In DNA form, the CDR3 reads TGTGCCAGCAGCCGCCAGGGTGGTGAGCAGTACTTC. It encodes CASSRQGGEQYF.

The V call is TRBV9, the J call TRBJ2-1; 10 bases map to TRBD2. The CDR3 sequence is 18 residues long. V gave up 3 bases and J gave up 5 bases; unmatched junction bases: 14. CDR1 SGDLS and CDR2 YYNGEE come from the germline V gene. The DNA of the CDR3 is TGTGCCAGCAGCGCCGGGACTAGCGTGACCCGCTTGAACAATGAGCAGTTCTTC. Protein product: CASSAGTSVTRLNNEQFF.

V gene TRBV6-5 combines with J gene TRBJ2-7; 10 nucleotides line up with TRBD1. V gave up 2 bases and J gave up 3 bases; unmatched junction bases: 4. Per the germline V gene, CDR1 is MNHEY and CDR2 is SVGAGI. This CDR3 is 15 amino acids long. CDR3 sequence reads: CASSYVGTGVYEQYF. CDR3 nucleotides: TGTGCCAGCAGTTACGTCGGGACAGGGGTCTACGAGCAGTACTTC.

The chain combines TRBV5-1 with TRBJ1-4, with D perhaps TRBD1 (5 bases). Germline V lookup: CDR1 SGHRS, CDR2 YFSETQ. The CDR3 runs 15 residues. V shed 4 bases and J shed 4 bases, with 14 bases lying between them. DNA for the CDR3: TGCGCCAGCAGCGCCGGGGCAGGGTTTAATGAAAAACTGTTTTTT. Translating gives CASSAGAGFNEKLFF. Full variable domain (rest looked up from reference TRBV5-1 and TRBJ1-4): KAGVTQTPRYLIKTRGQQVTLSCSPISGHRSVSWYQQTPGQGLQFLFEYFSETQRNKGNFPGRFSGRQFSNSRSEMNVSTLELGDSALYLCASSAGAGFNEKLFFGSGTQLSVL.

The J gene is TRBJ1-1, the V gene TRBV27, with D possibly matching TRBD1 (5 bases). The germline V and J ends were trimmed by 2 bases and 4 bases, with 11 bases remaining between them. In germline, CDR1 is MNHEY, CDR2 SMNVEV (reference sequence). CDR3 length equals 14 residues. The CDR3 loop reads CASSLQGGVTEAFF. DNA for the CDR3: TGTGCCAGCAGTTTACAGGGTGGTGTCACTGAAGCTTTCTTT.

This chain uses TRBV7-9 with TRBJ1-6; TRBD1 aligns across 7 bases. CDR1 and CDR2 from the germline V gene are SEHNR and FQNEAQ (reference sequence). This CDR3 comprises 14 residues. V gave up 5 bases and J gave up 10 bases; unmatched junction bases: 8. The CDR3 spells CASSPTGFGSPLHF. As DNA, the CDR3 is TGTGCCAGCAGCCCGACAGGGTTTGGGTCACCCCTCCACTTT. The entire variable domain, with the rest obtained from reference TRBV7-9 and TRBJ1-6, is as follows: DTGVSQNPRHKITKRGQNVTFRCDPISEHNRLYWYRQTLGQGPEFLTYFQNEAQLEKSRLLSDRFSAERPKGSFSTLEIQRTEQGDSAMYLCASSPTGFGSPLHFGNGTRLTVT.

The chain links TRBV20-1 to TRBJ2-1, with D uncertain. CDR3 length equals 10 residues. Trimming removed 4 bases at V and 10 bases at J, with 8 bases between. Germline V gene lookup returns CDR1 DFQATT and CDR2 SNEGSKA (reference sequence). CDR3 coding DNA: TGCAGTGCTACTTCTCGCGAGCAGTTCTTC. Its translation: CSATSREQFF.

This chain connects TRBV6-1 to TRBJ2-5, with 8 positions matching TRBD1. Germline CDR1 is MNHNS and CDR2 is SASEGT. CDR3 length: 15 residues. The V gene end was trimmed by 7 bases and the J gene end by 1 base; junction bases not matched to a gene: 8. The CDR3 nucleotides are TGTGCCAGCAACGGAAACGGACAGGGCCAAGAGACCCAGTACTTC. It encodes CASNGNGQGQETQYF.

The CDR3 coding sequence is TGTGCCAGCAGTTACTCGCCGGGACTAGTGACTGAGCAGTTCTTC. This gives the protein CASSYSPGLVTEQFF. The rearrangement uses TRBV6-6 and TRBJ2-1; 8 nucleotides match TRBD2. After removal of 0 bases from V and 9 bases from J, the junction contained 7 bases not matched to a gene. The CDR3 extends over 15 amino acids. From germline, CDR1 is MNHNY and CDR2 SVGAGI (reference sequence).

V usage is TRBV19 and J usage is TRBJ2-7; D ambiguous. Germline assignment: CDR1 LNHDA and CDR2 SQIVND (reference sequence). V was shortened by 5 bases and J by 0 bases, with 14 bases between the two germline ends. The CDR3 is 15 residues long. CDR3 in amino acids: CASSLVKGYSYEQYF. CDR3 nucleotide sequence: TGTGCCAGTAGTCTCGTGAAGGGATACTCCTACGAGCAGTACTTC.

The CDR3, as DNA: TGTGCCAGCAGCGGACAAGAGACCCAGTACTTC. Translation: CASSGQETQYF. V and J are TRBV2 and TRBJ2-5, with D unclear. V gave up 6 bases and J gave up 2 bases, with 4 bases separating them. Germline V gene sequence: CDR1 SNHLY, CDR2 FYNNEI. CDR3 size: 11 residues.

The chain carries TRBV5-1 and TRBJ1-5; no clear D gene. Trimming took 0 bases from V and 4 from J, leaving 14 bases between them. The CDR3 runs 16 residues. Germline V gives CDR1 SGHRS, CDR2 YFSETQ. CDR3 in DNA: TGCGCCAGCAGCTTGGATGGGTCCATAGCAAATCAGCCCCAGCATTTT. This gives the protein CASSLDGSIANQPQHF.

V is TRBV6-5 and J is TRBJ2-7, with a weak D call TRBD1 (6 bases). The CDR3 runs to 15 residues. Trimming stripped 4 bases from V and 0 bases from J, with 13 bases between. In germline, CDR1 is MNHEY, CDR2 SVGAGI. CDR3 amino acids: CASSSPTGPSYEQYF. In nucleotides, the CDR3 is TGTGCCAGCAGTTCACCTACAGGGCCCTCCTACGAGCAGTACTTC.

The rearrangement joins TRBV7-2 to TRBJ2-5; weak D call: TRBD2 (6 bases). CDR1 and CDR2 from the germline V gene are SGHTA and FQGNSA. The V gene lost 5 bases and the J gene lost 4 bases, with 14 bases spanning the gap. This CDR3 has 14 residues. CDR3 loop: CASSQIGGVETQYF. The CDR3 bases are TGTGCCAGCAGCCAAATCGGGGGTGTAGAGACCCAGTACTTC. Looking up the rest from reference TRBV7-2 and TRBJ2-5 gives the full variable domain: GAGVSQSPSNKVTEKGKDVELRCDPISGHTALYWYRQSLGQGLEFLIYFQGNSAPDKSGLPSDRFSAERTGGSVSTLTIQRTQQEDSAVYLCASSQIGGVETQYFGPGTRLLVL.

This chain links TRBV7-2 with TRBJ2-4; tentative D call: TRBD1 (5 bases). V dropped 5 bases and J dropped 0 bases, with 14 bases sitting between them. Germline V CDR1 and CDR2: SGHTA, FQGNSA. CDR3 length: 16 residues. This chain's CDR3 is CASSTQATLAKNIQYF. CDR3 nucleotide sequence: TGTGCCAGCAGCACACAGGCCACCCTAGCCAAAAACATTCAGTACTTC.

The V and J genes are TRBV5-1 and TRBJ1-4; 7 bases line up with TRBD1. J lost 5 bases, V lost 3 bases, and 7 bases had no gene match. Germline lookup yields CDR1 SGHRS and CDR2 YFSETQ. The CDR3 covers 15 residues. The CDR3 nucleotides read TGCGCCAGCAGCTCCCCGGGACAGTCAAATGAAAAACTGTTTTTT. Protein sequence: CASSSPGQSNEKLFF.

This chain connects TRBV28 to TRBJ2-5, with D possibly TRBD2 on 6 matching bases. Trimming left V 1 base short and J 8 bases short, with 14 bases between. Per germline, CDR1 MDHEN and CDR2 SYDVKM. The CDR3 sequence is 14 residues long. For the CDR3, the DNA is TGTGCCAGCAGTTTATCGGGGGACTTTCAAACCCAGTACTTC. Its translation is CASSLSGDFQTQYF.

The J gene is TRBJ1-6, the V gene TRBV14, with D unresolved. Germline lookup yields CDR1 SGHDN and CDR2 FVKESK. The CDR3 has 11 amino acids. Trimming removed 1 base from V and 15 bases from J, with 7 bases in between. CDR3 nucleotide sequence: TGTGCCAGCAGCCAAGGGGTGGACCTCCACTTT. This gives the protein CASSQGVDLHF.

The rearrangement uses TRBV5-1 and TRBJ2-7, with a possible D match to TRBD1 (6 bases). Germline loops: CDR1 SGHRS, CDR2 YFSETQ. This CDR3 has 15 residues. Between the trimmed V and J ends, which lost 4 bases and 2 bases, there was a span of 16 bases. The CDR3 here is CASSQGTGRPYEQYF. The CDR3 nucleotides are TGCGCCAGCAGCCAGGGGACGGGTAGACCCTACGAGCAGTACTTC.

V is TRBV5-1 and J is TRBJ2-2; D is unresolved. Germline V CDR1 and CDR2: SGHRS, YFSETQ. V gave up 4 bases and J gave up 2 bases, with 6 bases separating them. The length of the CDR3 is 13 residues. DNA of the CDR3: TGCGCCAGCAGCCATGAAAACACCGGGGAGCTGTTTTTT. Encoded protein: CASSHENTGELFF. The whole variable domain, remainder taken from reference TRBV5-1 and TRBJ2-2, is KAGVTQTPRYLIKTRGQQVTLSCSPISGHRSVSWYQQTPGQGLQFLFEYFSETQRNKGNFPGRFSGRQFSNSRSEMNVSTLELGDSALYLCASSHENTGELFFGEGSRLTVL.

V and J are TRBV27 and TRBJ2-7; 8 nucleotides agree with TRBD2. Germline assignment: CDR1 MNHEY and CDR2 SMNVEV (reference sequence). The junction had 16 bases not matched to a gene; V was cut back by 6 bases and J by 0 bases. This CDR3 comprises 18 residues. CDR3: CASSPGLAGPIYSYEQYF. The CDR3 DNA is TGTGCCAGCAGCCCTGGTCTAGCGGGCCCGATTTACTCCTACGAGCAGTACTTC.

J is TRBJ1-5 and V is TRBV6-6, with D maybe TRBD1 (6 bases). The CDR3 runs to 14 residues. Germline values: CDR1 MNHNY, CDR2 SVGAGI (reference sequence). V gave up 10 bases and J gave up 6 bases, with 19 bases separating them. The CDR3 reads CATRFGQGSQPQHF. In nucleotides, the CDR3 is TGTGCCACCAGGTTTGGCCAGGGGAGTCAGCCCCAGCATTTT.

The chain uses TRBV7-9 and TRBJ2-2; TRBD1 matches 7 bases. The CDR3 totals 17 residues. CDR1 SEHNR and CDR2 FQNEAQ come from the germline V gene (reference sequence). V gave up 1 base and J gave up 4 bases; unmatched junction bases: 9. CDR3 sequence: CASSLGRVTGITGELFF. CDR3 coding DNA: TGTGCCAGCAGCTTAGGCCGCGTGACAGGGATCACCGGGGAGCTGTTTTTT.

CDR3 sequence reads: CASSLGAGTVGQGYTF. CDR3 DNA: TGTGCCAGCAGCTTAGGAGCCGGGACGGTCGGGCAGGGCTACACCTTC. This chain links TRBV7-8 with TRBJ1-2; maybe TRBD1 (5 bases). There are 16 residues in the CDR3. Germline CDR1 reads SGHVS; CDR2 reads FQNEAQ. Trimming cost V 1 base and J 8 bases, with 20 bases left between them.